Listed here are 4 T cell receptor beta chains from one sample, sequenced in a study of blood T cell repertoires in COVID-19. Some clones are missing from TCRdb's copy, which holds only in-frame ones; the method was immunoSEQ multiplex PCR. The sample includes some 66,000 clones, about 70% of them seen just once. The source material was peripheral blood. The receptor set was obtained from a woman over 75 with acute or convalescent COVID-19.

This clone appeared a few times. V is TRBV7-9 and J is TRBJ1-1; 7 nucleotides match TRBD1. V lost 5 bases and J lost 4; bases outside the gene matches: 4. The CDR3 loop spans 13 amino acids. Germline CDR1 reads SEHNR; CDR2 reads FQNEAQ (reference sequence). DNA for the CDR3: TGTGCCAGCAGCAAACAGGGGAGCACTGAAGCTTTCTTT. This sequence encodes CASSKQGSTEAFF. Variable domain in full (rest from reference TRBV7-9 and TRBJ1-1): DTGVSQNPRHKITKRGQNVTFRCDPISEHNRLYWYRQTLGQGPEFLTYFQNEAQLEKSRLLSDRFSAERPKGSFSTLEIQRTEQGDSAMYLCASSKQGSTEAFFGQGTRLTVV.

The gene calls are TRBV5-1 and TRBJ2-7; TRBD2 aligns across 13 bases. Germline CDR1 is SGHRS and CDR2 is YFSETQ. V lost 5 bases to trimming and J lost 7 bases; unmatched junction nucleotides: 6. The CDR3 consists of 14 residues. CDR3 in amino acids: CASRPLAGGHEQYF. DNA for the CDR3: TGCGCCAGCAGACCACTAGCGGGAGGGCATGAGCAGTACTTC.

The J gene is TRBJ1-2, the V gene TRBV19; TRBD1 might be the D (5 bases). This CDR3 has 14 residues. Per germline, CDR1 LNHDA and CDR2 SQIVND (reference sequence). The V end was cut by 7 bases, the J end by 4 bases, with 16 bases between. CDR3 region: CASKGSGERYGYTF. CDR3 nucleotide sequence: TGTGCCAGTAAAGGGTCGGGGGAGCGCTATGGCTACACCTTC.

CDR3 DNA: TGTGCCTGGAGTTCGGGTCTCCCGGCAGAGACCCAGTACTTC. Its protein product is CAWSSGLPAETQYF. This chain joins TRBV30 and TRBJ2-5; D is unresolved. V was cut by 2 bases and J by 4 bases, with 14 bases left in between. This CDR3 spans 14 amino acids. The V gene's germline CDR1 is GTSNPN and CDR2 SVGIG (reference sequence).